This T cell receptor (beta chain) comes out of a study of preoperative IRX-2 immunotherapy in early breast cancer. TCRdb keeps only in-frame clones here, not all; method: immunoSEQ multiplex PCR. The profile shows approximately 98,000 clones, 80% to 90% of them singletons. The germline V gene encodes CDR1 KGHSH and CDR2 LQKENI. The CDR3 totals 14 residues. The V segment lost 4 bases and the J segment 5 bases; nucleotides outside the gene matches: 4. As for treatment: preoperative locoregional IRX-2 cytokine immunotherapy. The rearrangement joins TRBV18 to TRBJ1-5, with 8 bases matching TRBD1. This receptor was obtained from a human donor with breast cancer. The sample here was tumor tissue, taken after IRX-2 immunotherapy. The CDR3 reads CASSLTQGDQPQHF. In DNA form, the CDR3 reads TGTGCCAGCTCACTAACACAGGGGGATCAGCCCCAGCATTTT.